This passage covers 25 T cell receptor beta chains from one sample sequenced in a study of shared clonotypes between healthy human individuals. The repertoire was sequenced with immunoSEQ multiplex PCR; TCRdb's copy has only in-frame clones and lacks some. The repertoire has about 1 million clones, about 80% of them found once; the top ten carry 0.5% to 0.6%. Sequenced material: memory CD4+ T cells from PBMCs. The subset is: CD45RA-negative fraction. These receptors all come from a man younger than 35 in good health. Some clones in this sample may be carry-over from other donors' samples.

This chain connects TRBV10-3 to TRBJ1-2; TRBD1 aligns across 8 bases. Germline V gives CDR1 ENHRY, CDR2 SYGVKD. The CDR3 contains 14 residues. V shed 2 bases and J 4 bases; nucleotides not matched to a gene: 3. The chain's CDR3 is CAISENRGAYGYTF. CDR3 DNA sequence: TGTGCCATCAGTGAGAACAGGGGGGCCTATGGCTACACCTTC.

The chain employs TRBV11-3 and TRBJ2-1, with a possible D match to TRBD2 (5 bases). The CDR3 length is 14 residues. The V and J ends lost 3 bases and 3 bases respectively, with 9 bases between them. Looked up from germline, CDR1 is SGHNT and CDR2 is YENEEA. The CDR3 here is CASSFARDYNEQFF. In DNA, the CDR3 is TGTGCCAGCAGCTTCGCCCGGGACTACAATGAGCAGTTCTTC.

For the CDR3, the DNA is TGCAGCGTTGAAGTGTTCGGGGGTAACACTGAAGCTTTCTTT. Translation: CSVEVFGGNTEAFF. V usage is TRBV29-1 and J usage is TRBJ1-1; D is perhaps TRBD1 (5 bases). Looked up from germline, CDR1 is SQVTM and CDR2 is ANQGSEA. The CDR3 consists of 14 residues. V dropped 1 base and J dropped 2 bases, with 11 bases sitting between them.

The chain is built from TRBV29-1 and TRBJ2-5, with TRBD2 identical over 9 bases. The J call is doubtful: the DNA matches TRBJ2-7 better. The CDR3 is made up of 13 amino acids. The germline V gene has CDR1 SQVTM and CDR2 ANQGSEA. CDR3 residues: CSVVAGAIYEQYF. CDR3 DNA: TGCAGCGTTGTAGCGGGAGCGATCTACGAGCAGTACTTC.

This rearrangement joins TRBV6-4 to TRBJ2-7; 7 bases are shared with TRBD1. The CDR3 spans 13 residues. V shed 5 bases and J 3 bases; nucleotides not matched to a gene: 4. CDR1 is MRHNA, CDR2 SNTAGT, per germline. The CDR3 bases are TGTGCCAGCAGTAGACAGGGCCGCTACGAGCAGTACTTC. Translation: CASSRQGRYEQYF.

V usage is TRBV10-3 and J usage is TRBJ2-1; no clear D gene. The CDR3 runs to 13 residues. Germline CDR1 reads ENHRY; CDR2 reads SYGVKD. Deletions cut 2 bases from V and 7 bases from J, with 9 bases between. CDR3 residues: CAISEIVGNEQFF. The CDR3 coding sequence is TGTGCCATCAGTGAGATTGTGGGGAATGAGCAGTTCTTC.

The chain's CDR3 is CASSDWGRENIQYF. The CDR3 DNA reads TGCGCCAGCAGTGATTGGGGCAGAGAAAACATTCAGTACTTC. The rearrangement joins TRBV10-1 to TRBJ2-4, with D maybe TRBD1 (5 bases). This CDR3 comprises 14 residues. Germline V gene sequence: CDR1 WNHNN, CDR2 SYGVQD (reference sequence). V was shortened by 3 bases and J by 5 bases, with 11 bases between the two germline ends.

The CDR3 bases are TGCGCCAGCAGATCCCGGACAGGGGAAGATGAAGCTTTCTTT. Protein product: CASRSRTGEDEAFF. This chain uses TRBV5-1 with TRBJ1-1; TRBD1 matches 9 bases. Germline-derived CDR1 and CDR2 are SGHRS and YFSETQ. This CDR3 is 14 amino acids long. After removal of 5 bases from V and 7 bases from J, the junction contained 9 bases not matched to a gene.

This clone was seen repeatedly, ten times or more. CDR3 sequence (DNA): TGTGCCAGCAGCTTAGAGTCCAGGGGTACGCAGTATTTT. Its translation is CASSLESRGTQYF. The chain carries TRBV11-3 and TRBJ2-3; maybe TRBD1 (6 bases). The V and J ends lost 0 bases and 8 bases respectively, with 9 bases between them. The CDR3 is made up of 13 amino acids. Germline V gene data show CDR1 as SGHNT and CDR2 as YENEEA.

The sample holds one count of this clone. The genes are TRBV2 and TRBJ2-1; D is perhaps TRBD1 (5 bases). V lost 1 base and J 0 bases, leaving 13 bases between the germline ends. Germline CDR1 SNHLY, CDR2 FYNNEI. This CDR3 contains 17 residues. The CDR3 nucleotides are TGTGCCAGCAGTGAAGGTTTGGGGCCTGTCTCCTACAATGAGCAGTTCTTC. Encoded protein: CASSEGLGPVSYNEQFF.

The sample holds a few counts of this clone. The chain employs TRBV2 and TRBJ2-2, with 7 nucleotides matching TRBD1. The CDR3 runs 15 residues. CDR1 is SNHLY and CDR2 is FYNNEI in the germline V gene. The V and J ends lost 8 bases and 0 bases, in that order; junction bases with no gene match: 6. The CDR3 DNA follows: TGTGCCAGCCAACAGGGGCTAGCGAACACCGGGGAGCTGTTTTTT. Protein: CASQQGLANTGELFF.

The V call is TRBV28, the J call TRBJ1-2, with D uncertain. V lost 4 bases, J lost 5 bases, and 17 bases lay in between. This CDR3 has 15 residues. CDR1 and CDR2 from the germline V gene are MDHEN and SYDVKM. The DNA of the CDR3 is TGTGCCAGCAGTTCCACCGGGAGGGTTGGGTATGGCTACACCTTC. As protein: CASSSTGRVGYGYTF.

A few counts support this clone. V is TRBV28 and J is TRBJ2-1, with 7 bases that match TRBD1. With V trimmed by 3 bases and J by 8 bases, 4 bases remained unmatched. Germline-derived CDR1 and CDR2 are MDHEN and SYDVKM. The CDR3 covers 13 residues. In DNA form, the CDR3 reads TGTGCCAGCAGTTTGTCGAGGGGGCATGAGCAGTTCTTC. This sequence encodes CASSLSRGHEQFF.

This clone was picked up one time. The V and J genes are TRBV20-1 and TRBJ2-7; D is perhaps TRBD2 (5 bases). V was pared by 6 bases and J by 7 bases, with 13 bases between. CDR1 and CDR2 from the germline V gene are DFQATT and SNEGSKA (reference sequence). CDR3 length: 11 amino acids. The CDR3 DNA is TGCAGTGCCGGGGAAGGGCGGGAGCAGTACTTC. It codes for CSAGEGREQYF.

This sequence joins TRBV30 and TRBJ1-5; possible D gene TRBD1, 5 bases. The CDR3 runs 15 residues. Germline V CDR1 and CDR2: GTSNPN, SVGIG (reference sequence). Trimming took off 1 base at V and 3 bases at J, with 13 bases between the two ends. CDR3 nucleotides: TGTGCCTGGAGTGAGGGGAGTCTCCACAATCAGCCCCAGCATTTT. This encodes CAWSEGSLHNQPQHF.

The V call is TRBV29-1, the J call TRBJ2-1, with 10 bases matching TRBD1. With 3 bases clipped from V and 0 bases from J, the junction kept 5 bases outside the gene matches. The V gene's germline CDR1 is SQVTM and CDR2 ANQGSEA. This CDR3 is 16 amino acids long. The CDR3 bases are TGCAGCGTTGATTCCGGGACAGGGGCCTCCTACAATGAGCAGTTCTTC. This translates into CSVDSGTGASYNEQFF.

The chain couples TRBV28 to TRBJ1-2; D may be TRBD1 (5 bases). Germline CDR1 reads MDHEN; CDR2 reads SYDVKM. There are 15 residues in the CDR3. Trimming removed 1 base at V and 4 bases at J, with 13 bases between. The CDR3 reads CASSLLAWGPYGYTF. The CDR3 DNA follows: TGTGCCAGCAGTTTATTAGCGTGGGGACCCTATGGCTACACCTTC.

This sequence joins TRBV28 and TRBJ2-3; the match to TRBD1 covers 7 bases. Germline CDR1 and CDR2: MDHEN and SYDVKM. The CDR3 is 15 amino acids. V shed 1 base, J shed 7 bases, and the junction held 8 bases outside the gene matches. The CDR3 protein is CASSLLSRGRNTQYF. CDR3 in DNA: TGTGCCAGCAGTTTATTAAGCAGGGGGAGAAATACGCAGTATTTT.

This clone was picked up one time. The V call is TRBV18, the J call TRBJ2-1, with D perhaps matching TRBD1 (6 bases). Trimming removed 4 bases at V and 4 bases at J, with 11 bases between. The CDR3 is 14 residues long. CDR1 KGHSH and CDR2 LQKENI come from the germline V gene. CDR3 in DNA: TGTGCCAGCTCACTAACGACAGGATACAATGAGCAGTTCTTC. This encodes CASSLTTGYNEQFF.

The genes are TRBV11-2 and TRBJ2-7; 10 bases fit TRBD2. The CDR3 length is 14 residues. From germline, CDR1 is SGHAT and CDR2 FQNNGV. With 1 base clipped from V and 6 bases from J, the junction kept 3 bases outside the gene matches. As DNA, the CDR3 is TGTGCCAGCAGCTTAGTAGCGGGAGGCCGCGAGCAGTACTTC. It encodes CASSLVAGGREQYF.

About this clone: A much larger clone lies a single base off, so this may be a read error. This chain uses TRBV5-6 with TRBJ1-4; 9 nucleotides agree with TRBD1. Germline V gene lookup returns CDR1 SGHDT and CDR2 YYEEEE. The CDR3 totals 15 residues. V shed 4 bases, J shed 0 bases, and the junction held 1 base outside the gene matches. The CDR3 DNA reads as TGTGCCAGCAGCAGGACAGGGGCAACTAATGAAAAACTGTTTTTT. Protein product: CASSRTGATNEKLFF.

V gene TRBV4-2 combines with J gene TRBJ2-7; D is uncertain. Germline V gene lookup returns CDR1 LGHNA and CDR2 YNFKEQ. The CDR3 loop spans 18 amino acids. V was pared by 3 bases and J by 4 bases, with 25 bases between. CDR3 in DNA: TGTGCCAGCAGCCAGCACCACAACTTCGCGTCCCTCGGATACGAGCAGTACTTC. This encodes CASSQHHNFASLGYEQYF.

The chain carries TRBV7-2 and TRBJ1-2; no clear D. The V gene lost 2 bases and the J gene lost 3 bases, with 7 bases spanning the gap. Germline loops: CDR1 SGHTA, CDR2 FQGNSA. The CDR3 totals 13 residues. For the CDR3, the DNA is TGTGCCAGCAGCTTAAACACGGACTATGGCTACACCTTC. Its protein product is CASSLNTDYGYTF.

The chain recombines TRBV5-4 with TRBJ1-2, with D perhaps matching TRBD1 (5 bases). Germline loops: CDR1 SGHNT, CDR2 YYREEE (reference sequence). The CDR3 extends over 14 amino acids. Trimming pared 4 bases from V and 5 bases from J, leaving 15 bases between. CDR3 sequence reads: CASSPGWPRYGYTF. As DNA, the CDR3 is TGTGCCAGCAGCCCAGGGTGGCCTCGTTATGGCTACACCTTC.

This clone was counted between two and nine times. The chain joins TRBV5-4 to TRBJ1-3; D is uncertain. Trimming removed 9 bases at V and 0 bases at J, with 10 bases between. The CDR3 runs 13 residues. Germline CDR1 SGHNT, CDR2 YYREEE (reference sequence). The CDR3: CATEGSSGNTIYF. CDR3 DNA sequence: TGTGCCACTGAAGGGAGCTCTGGAAACACCATATATTTT.